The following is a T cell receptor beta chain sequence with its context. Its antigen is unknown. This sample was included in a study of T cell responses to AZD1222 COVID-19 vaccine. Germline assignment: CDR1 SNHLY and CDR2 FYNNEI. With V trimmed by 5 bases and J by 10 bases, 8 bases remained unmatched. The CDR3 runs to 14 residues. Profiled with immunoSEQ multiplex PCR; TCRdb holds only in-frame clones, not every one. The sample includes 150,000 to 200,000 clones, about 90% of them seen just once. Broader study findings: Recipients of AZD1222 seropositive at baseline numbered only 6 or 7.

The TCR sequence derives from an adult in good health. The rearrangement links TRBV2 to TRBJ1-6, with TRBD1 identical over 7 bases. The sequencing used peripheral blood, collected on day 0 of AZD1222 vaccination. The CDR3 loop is CASSSGTEQSPLHF. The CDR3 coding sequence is TGTGCCAGCAGTTCCGGGACAGAACAGTCACCCCTCCACTTT.